Shown below are 25 T cell receptor beta chains from a single sample sequenced in a study of blood T cells in healthy people across ages. Combining a sample-barcoded 5' primer with a J-beta primer mix, a second PCR ran for about 7 to 11 cycles. TCRdb re-called the 5' RACE reads with MiXCR, one entry per CDR3 protein. The data show 1.5 million to 2 million distinct CDR3 sequences, 40% to 55% seen once. Sequences were obtained from blood. These receptors all stem from a woman between 40 and 50 years old in good health.

J is TRBJ2-3 and V is TRBV7-2, with 10 bases lining up with TRBD2. Germline CDR1 reads SGHTA; CDR2 reads FQGNSA. The CDR3 extends over 18 amino acids. The J segment lost 3 bases and the V segment lost 2 bases, leaving 11 bases of the junction unmatched. CDR3 region: CASSLKRGGRVGTDTQYF. CDR3 DNA sequence: TGTGCCAGCAGCTTAAAGCGGGGGGGCCGAGTAGGAACAGATACGCAGTATTTT.

This chain connects TRBV10-3 to TRBJ2-7, with D possibly called TRBD1 or TRBD2 (5 bases each). Trimming left V 3 bases short and J 7 bases short, with 25 bases between. The germline CDR1 and CDR2 sequences are ENHRY and SYGVKD. The CDR3 totals 17 residues. In DNA, the CDR3 is TGTGCCATCAGTGACCCGACCGGGGCTGAAGAGGCTAATGAGCAGTACTTC. Translating gives CAISDPTGAEEANEQYF.

This clonotype appeared a few times. This chain uses TRBV7-8 with TRBJ2-5; TRBD2 matches 8 bases. There are 15 residues in the CDR3. V lost 3 bases and J lost 4; bases outside the gene matches: 7. Germline CDR1 reads SGHVS; CDR2 reads FQNEAQ. CDR3 nucleotide sequence: TGTGCCAGCAGCTTCTCACGGGGGGGCCTAGAGACCCAGTACTTC. Protein product: CASSFSRGGLETQYF. The variable domain in full, with the rest retrieved from reference TRBV7-8 and TRBJ2-5, is GAGVSQSPRYKVAKRGQDVALRCDPISGHVSLFWYQQALGQGPEFLTYFQNEAQLDKSGLPSDRFFAERPEGSVSTLKIQRTQQEDSAVYLCASSFSRGGLETQYFGPGTRLLVL.

The rearrangement uses TRBV6-2 or TRBV6-3 and TRBJ2-3, with 7 bases fitting TRBD2. After removal of 5 bases from V and 5 bases from J, the junction contained 10 bases not matched to a gene. This CDR3 is 15 amino acids long. Germline V gene sequence: CDR1 MNHEY, CDR2 SVGEGT. This CDR3 reads CASSNAGDPGDTQYF. As DNA, the CDR3 is TGTGCCAGCAGTAATGCGGGGGACCCGGGAGATACGCAGTATTTT.

CDR3 amino acids: CASSARAGTSYEQYF. The CDR3, as DNA: TGTGCCAGCAGCGCCCGAGCGGGGACGTCCTACGAGCAGTACTTC. The genes are TRBV9 and TRBJ2-7; 7 nucleotides match TRBD2. The CDR3 sequence is 15 residues long. With V trimmed by 3 bases and J by 1 base, 7 bases remained unmatched. Germline V CDR1 and CDR2: SGDLS, YYNGEE.

The table lists this clonotype with a few counts. The chain is built from TRBV10-3 and TRBJ2-7; D call uncertain. Per germline, CDR1 ENHRY and CDR2 SYGVKD. V lost 6 bases and J lost 4, with 10 bases in between. This CDR3 spans 12 amino acids. CDR3 DNA sequence: TGTGCCATCAGGAACCTTGGGTACGAGCAGTACTTC. This translates into CAIRNLGYEQYF.

The chain combines TRBV21-1 with TRBJ2-1; the table's D call TRBD1 went unverified against the DNA. TRBV21-1 is tagged as a pseudogene. The CDR3 totals 17 residues. As DNA, the CDR3 is TGTGCCAGCAGCAATAAATTGTTTGGGGGGGGGCACAATGAGCAGTTCTTC. Amino acid sequence: CASSNKLFGGGHNEQFF.

The DNA for the CDR3 is TGTGCCAGCAGTTACTGGTCTTCGGACAGGGCAATTTCACCCCTCCACTTT. It codes for CASSYWSSDRAISPLHF. This chain connects TRBV6-5 to TRBJ1-6; 8 bases align to TRBD1. The V gene's germline CDR1 is MNHEY and CDR2 SVGAGI. With V trimmed by 1 base and J by 9 bases, 11 bases remained unmatched. The CDR3 spans 17 residues.

The gene calls are TRBV11-1 and TRBJ2-5, with TRBD2 as a possible D gene (5 bases). The V gene lost 1 base and the J gene lost 0 bases, with 12 bases spanning the gap. The germline gives CDR1 SGHAT, CDR2 FQDESV (reference sequence). The CDR3 spans 16 residues. CDR3 sequence: CASSLVTNTYQETQYF. CDR3 coding DNA: TGTGCCAGCAGCTTAGTGACTAATACGTACCAAGAGACCCAGTACTTC.

The gene calls are TRBV28 and TRBJ2-5; D assignment may be TRBD1 or TRBD2 (6 bases each). Trimming took 5 bases from V and 3 from J, leaving 19 bases between them. CDR3 size: 16 residues. CDR1 MDHEN and CDR2 SYDVKM come from the germline V gene. Written as DNA, the CDR3 is TGTGCCAGCAGTCCCGGTCTCGGGGGCCCCGAAGAGACCCAGTACTTC. Amino acids: CASSPGLGGPEETQYF.

Only a few counts were recorded for this clonotype. J is TRBJ2-7 and V is TRBV4-3; 10 nucleotides line up with TRBD2. Germline loops: CDR1 LGHNA, CDR2 YSLEER. V gave up 0 bases and J gave up 4 bases; unmatched junction bases: 15. There are 19 residues in the CDR3. The CDR3 DNA is TGCGCCAGCAGCCAAGACCCCACCCACGGTCTAGCGGGGGTGTACGAGCAGTACTTC. It yields the protein CASSQDPTHGLAGVYEQYF.

The chain combines TRBV20-1 with TRBJ1-6, with TRBD1 matching over 8 bases. CDR1 is DFQATT, CDR2 SNEGSKA, per germline (reference sequence). V gave up 1 base and J gave up 6 bases; unmatched junction bases: 8. The length of the CDR3 is 16 residues. As DNA, the CDR3 is TGCAGTGCTAGAGCTACCGGACAGGGTGGTAATTCACCCCTCCACTTT. Translation: CSARATGQGGNSPLHF.

The rearrangement uses TRBV20-1 and TRBJ1-2, with TRBD1 identical over 10 bases. V gave up 0 bases and J gave up 7 bases; unmatched junction bases: 8. The germline gives CDR1 DFQATT, CDR2 SNEGSKA (reference sequence). This CDR3 has 15 residues. CDR3 coding DNA: TGCAGTGCTAGAGAGTCGACAGGGGGCGCGTCTGGCTACACCTTC. Protein sequence: CSARESTGGASGYTF.

J is TRBJ2-7 and V is TRBV4-1; TRBD2 matches 14 bases. J gave up 0 bases and V 0 bases, and 10 bases lay outside the gene matches. There are 20 residues in the CDR3. Germline V gene data show CDR1 as MGHRA and CDR2 as YSYEKL. CDR3 amino acids: CASSQDIPRTSGGHSYEQYF. DNA for the CDR3: TGCGCCAGCAGCCAAGATATTCCCCGGACTAGCGGGGGGCACTCCTACGAGCAGTACTTC.

This clonotype occurred once. The genes are TRBV7-9 and TRBJ1-1, with TRBD1 as a possible D gene (5 bases). The CDR3 runs to 19 residues. Trimming left V 1 base short and J 0 bases short, with 21 bases between. CDR1 and CDR2 from the germline V gene are SEHNR and FQNEAQ (reference sequence). DNA of the CDR3: TGTGCCAGCAGCTTAGGGAAGGGGACCCAACAAAAGATGAACACTGAAGCTTTCTTT. Encoded protein: CASSLGKGTQQKMNTEAFF.

The V and J genes are TRBV5-1 and TRBJ1-1; a possible D gene is TRBD1 (5 bases). Trimming took 6 bases from V and 1 from J, leaving 13 bases between them. The CDR3 covers 14 residues. The V gene's germline CDR1 is SGHRS and CDR2 YFSETQ. CDR3 residues: CASTSTTANTEAFF. In nucleotides, the CDR3 is TGCGCCAGCACCTCAACGACAGCGAACACTGAAGCTTTCTTT.

The CDR3 region is CASSFRAGGVDTQYF. The CDR3 DNA sequence: TGTGCCAGCAGTTTTCGAGCGGGGGGTGTAGATACGCAGTATTTT. The genes are TRBV12-3 or TRBV12-4 and TRBJ2-3; 9 positions match TRBD2. This CDR3 has 15 amino acids. V lost 3 bases, J lost 5 bases, and 6 bases stayed unmatched.

The chain links TRBV6-6 to TRBJ2-7; D gene uncertain. The V gene's germline CDR1 is MNHNY and CDR2 SVGAGI (reference sequence). V was trimmed by 7 bases and J by 9 bases, leaving 13 bases between them. The CDR3 loop spans 11 amino acids. CDR3 amino acids: CASTEMGGQYF. The CDR3 DNA is TGTGCCAGCACCGAAATGGGCGGGCAGTACTTC.

The chain couples TRBV11-2 to TRBJ2-3, with 9 bases aligning to TRBD1. Germline CDR1 is SGHAT and CDR2 is FQNNGV. The length of the CDR3 is 20 residues. Trimming at V came to 3 bases and at J to 1 base, leaving 17 bases not matched to a gene. The CDR3 spells CASSFIPGQGSIPGTDTQYF. CDR3 nucleotide sequence: TGTGCCAGCAGCTTCATACCGGGACAGGGCAGCATTCCTGGCACAGATACGCAGTATTTT.

For this clonotype: A junction boundary mismatches the germline segment, possibly from a read error. The chain has TRBV4-2 and TRBJ2-7; 7 nucleotides agree with TRBD1. The J call is uncertain, as TRBJ2-5 better fits the DNA end. The CDR3 contains 15 residues. CDR1 is LGHNA, CDR2 YNFKEQ, per germline. CDR3 protein: CACSDLGGPEETQYF. The CDR3 nucleotides read TGTGCCTGCAGCGACCTAGGGGGCCCTGAAGAGACCCAGTACTTC.

The chain carries TRBV9 and TRBJ1-5; 9 bases are a match to TRBD1. The germline CDR1 and CDR2 sequences are SGDLS and YYNGEE. This CDR3 has 15 residues. Trimming cost V 0 bases and J 5 bases; bases outside gene matches: 3. For the CDR3, the DNA is TGTGCCAGCAGCGTAGGGGACAGGGAAGATCAGCCCCAGCATTTT. Translated, it gives CASSVGDREDQPQHF.

This clonotype was counted at least ten times. A junction end diverges from the germline sequence, so it may reflect a read error. This chain links TRBV5-1 with TRBJ2-7; tentative D call: TRBD1 (6 bases). Germline assignment: CDR1 SGHRS and CDR2 YFSETQ. CDR3 length equals 12 residues. In nucleotides, the CDR3 is TGTGCCAGCAGCCGGGACACCTACGAGCAGTACTTC. This sequence encodes CASSRDTYEQYF.

The rearrangement joins TRBV24-1 to TRBJ2-5, with 8 bases identical to TRBD1. J was trimmed by 7 bases and V by 3 bases; bases with no gene match: 15. The germline CDR1 and CDR2 sequences are KGHDR and SFDVKD. The CDR3 spans 17 residues. The CDR3 sequence is CATSDPGQGNSGRTQYF. The CDR3 nucleotides are TGTGCCACCAGTGATCCTGGACAGGGCAATTCGGGACGGACCCAGTACTTC.

The chain uses TRBV27 and TRBJ2-1, with TRBD2 matching over 15 bases. The CDR3 has 18 amino acids. Germline V gives CDR1 MNHEY, CDR2 SMNVEV (reference sequence). V shed 6 bases and J 3 bases; nucleotides not matched to a gene: 9. CDR3 sequence (DNA): TGTGCCAGCAGCCCCTGGACTAGCGGGGGGGCCCACTACAATGAGCAGTTCTTC. Amino acid sequence: CASSPWTSGGAHYNEQFF.

A few counts support this clonotype. The rearrangement links TRBV6-1 to TRBJ2-3, with D uncertain. CDR1 and CDR2 (germline): MNHNS, SASEGT. With 3 bases removed from V and 4 bases from J, the gap between germline ends came to 11 bases. The CDR3 has 14 residues. As DNA, the CDR3 is TGTGCCAGCAGTGAGGTGGGTTCGGCAGATACGCAGTATTTT. It codes for CASSEVGSADTQYF.